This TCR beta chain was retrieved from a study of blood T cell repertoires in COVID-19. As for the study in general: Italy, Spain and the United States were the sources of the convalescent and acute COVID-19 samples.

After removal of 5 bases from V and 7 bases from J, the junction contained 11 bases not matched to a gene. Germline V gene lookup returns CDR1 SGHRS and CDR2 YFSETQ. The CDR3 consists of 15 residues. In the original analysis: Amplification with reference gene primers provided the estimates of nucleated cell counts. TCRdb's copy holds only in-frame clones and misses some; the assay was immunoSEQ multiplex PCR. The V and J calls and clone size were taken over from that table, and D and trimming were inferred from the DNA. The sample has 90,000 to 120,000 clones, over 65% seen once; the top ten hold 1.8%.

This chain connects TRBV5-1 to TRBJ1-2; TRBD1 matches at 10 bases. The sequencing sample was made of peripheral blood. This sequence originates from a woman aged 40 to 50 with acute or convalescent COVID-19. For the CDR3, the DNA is TGCGCCAGCAGGGGGAACCCGACAGGGGGCGGTGGCTACACCTTC. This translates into CASRGNPTGGGGYTF.